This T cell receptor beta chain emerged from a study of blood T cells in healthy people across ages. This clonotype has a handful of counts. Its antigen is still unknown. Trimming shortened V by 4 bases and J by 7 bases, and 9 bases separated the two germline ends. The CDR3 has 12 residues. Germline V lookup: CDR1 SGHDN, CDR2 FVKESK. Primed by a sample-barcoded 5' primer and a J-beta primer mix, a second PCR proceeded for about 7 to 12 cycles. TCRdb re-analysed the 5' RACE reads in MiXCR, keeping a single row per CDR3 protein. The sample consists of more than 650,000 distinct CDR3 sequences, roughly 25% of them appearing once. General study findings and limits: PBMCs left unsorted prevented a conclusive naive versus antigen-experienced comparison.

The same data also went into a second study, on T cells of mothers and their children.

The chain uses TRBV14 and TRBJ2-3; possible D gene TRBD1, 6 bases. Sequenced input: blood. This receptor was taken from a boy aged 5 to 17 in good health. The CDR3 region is CASSPRGYTQYF. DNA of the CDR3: TGTGCCAGCAGCCCCAGGGGATATACGCAGTATTTT. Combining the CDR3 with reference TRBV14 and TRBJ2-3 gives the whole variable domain EAGVTQFPSHSVIEKGQTVTLRCDPISGHDNLYWYRRVMGKEIKFLLHFVKESKQDESGMPNNRFLAERTGGTYSTLKVQPAELEDSGVYFCASSPRGYTQYFGPGTRLTVL.